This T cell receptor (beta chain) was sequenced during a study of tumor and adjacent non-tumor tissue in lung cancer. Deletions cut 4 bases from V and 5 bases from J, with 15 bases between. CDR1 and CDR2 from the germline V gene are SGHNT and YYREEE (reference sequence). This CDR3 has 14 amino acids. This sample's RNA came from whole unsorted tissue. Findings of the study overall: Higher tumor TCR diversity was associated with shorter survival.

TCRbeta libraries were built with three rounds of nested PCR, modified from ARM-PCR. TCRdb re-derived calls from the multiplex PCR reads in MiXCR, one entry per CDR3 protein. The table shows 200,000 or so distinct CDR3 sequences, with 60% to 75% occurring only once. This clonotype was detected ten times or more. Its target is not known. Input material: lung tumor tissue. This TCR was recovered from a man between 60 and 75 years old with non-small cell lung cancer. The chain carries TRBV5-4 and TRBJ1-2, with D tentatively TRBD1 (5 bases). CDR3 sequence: CASSRGGVRYGYTF. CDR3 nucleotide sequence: TGTGCCAGCAGCCGTGGGGGGGTCCGATATGGCTACACCTTC.